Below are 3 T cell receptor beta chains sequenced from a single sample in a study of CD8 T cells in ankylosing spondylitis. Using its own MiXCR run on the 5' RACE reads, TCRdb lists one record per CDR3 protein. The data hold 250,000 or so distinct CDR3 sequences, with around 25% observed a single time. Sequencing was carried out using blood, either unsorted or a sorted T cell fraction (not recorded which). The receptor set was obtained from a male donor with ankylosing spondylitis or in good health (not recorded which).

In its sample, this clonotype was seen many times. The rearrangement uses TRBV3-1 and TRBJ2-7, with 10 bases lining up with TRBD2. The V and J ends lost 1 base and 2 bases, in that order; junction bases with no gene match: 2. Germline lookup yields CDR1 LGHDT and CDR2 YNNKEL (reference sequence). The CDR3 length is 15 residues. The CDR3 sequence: CASSQVLAGPYEQYF. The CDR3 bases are TGTGCCAGCAGCCAAGTACTAGCGGGGCCCTACGAGCAGTACTTC.

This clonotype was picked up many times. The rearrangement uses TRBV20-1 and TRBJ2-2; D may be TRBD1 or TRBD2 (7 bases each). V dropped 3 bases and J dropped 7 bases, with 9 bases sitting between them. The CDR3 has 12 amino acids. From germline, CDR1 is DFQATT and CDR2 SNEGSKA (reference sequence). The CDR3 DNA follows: TGCAGTGCTAGCAGGGGGGGCGGGGAGCTGTTTTTT. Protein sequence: CSASRGGGELFF.

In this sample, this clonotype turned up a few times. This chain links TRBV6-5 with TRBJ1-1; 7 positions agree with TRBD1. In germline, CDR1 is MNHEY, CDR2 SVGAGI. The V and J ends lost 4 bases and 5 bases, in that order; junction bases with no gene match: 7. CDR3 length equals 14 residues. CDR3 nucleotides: TGTGCCAGCAGTTCGACAGGGTGGAGAACTGAAGCTTTCTTT. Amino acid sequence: CASSSTGWRTEAFF.